Given below is one T cell receptor beta chain in context. The data are from a study of OX40 agonist ivuxolimab in advanced cancers. Study at large: Patients were dosed intravenously with ivuxolimab at 0.01 to 10 mg/kg every 2 weeks. It was permissible to have had prior anti-PD-1, anti-PD-L1 or anti-CTLA-4 therapy, and around 41% had some.

The repertoire was sequenced with immunoSEQ multiplex PCR; TCRdb's copy has only in-frame clones and lacks some. The sample holds 15,000 to 20,000 clones, 76% seen once. This specimen was CD4+ or CD8+ T cells sorted from blood, taken in a trial of the OX40 agonist ivuxolimab. The receptor comes from an adult with an advanced solid tumor such as melanoma, head and neck, liver or kidney cancer.

The CDR3: CASSLGYPSYNEQFF. DNA for the CDR3: TGTGCCAGCAGCTTGGGCTACCCCTCCTACAATGAGCAGTTCTTC. The chain joins TRBV5-5 to TRBJ2-1; D not certain. V was shortened by 0 bases and J by 0 bases, with 7 bases between the two germline ends. CDR3 length: 15 residues. Per the germline V gene, CDR1 is SGHKS and CDR2 is YYEKEE (reference sequence).